Below are 4 T cell receptor beta chains sequenced from a single sample in a study of OX40 agonist ivuxolimab in advanced cancers. Libraries came from the immunoSEQ multiplex PCR assay. This immuneACCESS table, as held by TCRdb, lists in-frame sequences with V and J called but not all clones. Of the missing ones, under half trace to an unresolved V gene in checked studies; the others have no known cause. The sample table holds 71,000 or so clones, of which roughly nine tenths were seen once. 0.95% to 1.4% of the sample goes to the ten largest clones. This specimen was CD4+ or CD8+ T cells sorted from blood, taken in a trial of the OX40 agonist ivuxolimab. Receptor source: an adult with an advanced solid tumor such as melanoma, head and neck, liver or kidney cancer.

This chain connects TRBV19 to TRBJ2-7; 7 nucleotides align to TRBD1. The CDR3 totals 14 residues. V was clipped by 4 bases and J by 2 bases; unmatched bases: 5. CDR1 LNHDA and CDR2 SQIVND come from the germline V gene (reference sequence). This chain's CDR3 is CASSRGQAPYEQYF. DNA for the CDR3: TGTGCCAGTAGTAGAGGACAGGCACCCTACGAGCAGTACTTC.

This sequence joins TRBV7-2 and TRBJ1-3; possibly TRBD1 for D (5 bases). The CDR3 runs to 14 residues. Per germline, CDR1 SGHTA and CDR2 FQGNSA. V lost 4 bases and J lost 4, with 11 bases in between. CDR3 sequence: CASSSGRLGNTIYF. The DNA for the CDR3 is TGTGCCAGCAGCTCGGGACGGCTAGGAAACACCATATATTTT.

This clone was seen a single time. This rearrangement joins TRBV7-8 to TRBJ2-3; weak D call: TRBD2 (5 bases). V was shortened by 1 base and J by 4 bases, with 12 bases between the two germline ends. This CDR3 is built from 15 residues. The germline V gene has CDR1 SGHVS and CDR2 FQNEAQ. The CDR3 loop reads CASSLGTGAPDTQYF. The CDR3 DNA is TGTGCCAGCAGCTTAGGGACTGGTGCCCCAGATACGCAGTATTTT.

The chain employs TRBV5-4 and TRBJ1-1, with D tentatively TRBD1 (6 bases). The CDR3 spans 17 residues. Trimming pared 3 bases from V and 0 bases from J, leaving 18 bases between. CDR1 is SGHNT, CDR2 YYREEE, per germline (reference sequence). DNA for the CDR3: TGTGCCAGCAGCTCCGGGGGGGGCAGACTAATGAACACTGAAGCTTTCTTT. Its protein is CASSSGGGRLMNTEAFF.